This record concerns one T cell receptor beta chain sequence. Only in-frame clones appear in the TCRdb table, and some are missing; sequencing was by immunoSEQ multiplex PCR. The table includes more than 85,000 clones, 94% detected once. This entry is derived from a study of T cell changes during pregnancy in multiple sclerosis. J gave up 9 bases and V 0 bases, and 10 bases lay outside the gene matches. Germline CDR1 reads SGHDN; CDR2 reads FVKESK. The CDR3 has 17 amino acids. This sample comprised peripheral blood, obtained after pregnancy. This chain connects TRBV14 to TRBJ2-2, with 10 bases that match TRBD1. This TCR derives from a female donor in good health, enrolled as a control in a pregnancy study. The DNA of the CDR3 is TGTGCCAGCAGCCAAGATCGGGGACAGGGGAGACCTAGGGAGCTGTTTTTT. Its translation: CASSQDRGQGRPRELFF.